These 16 T cell receptor beta chains originate from one sample sequenced in a study of tumor-infiltrating lymphocytes in oesophageal squamous cell carcinoma. In TCRdb, the PCR reads were re-called with MiXCR into one record per CDR3 protein. The sample carries 13,000 or so distinct CDR3 sequences, less than 55% recorded once. The sequenced material came from normal esophageal tissue next to the tumor. The receptor source for this set is a male donor with esophageal squamous cell carcinoma.

J is TRBJ2-2 and V is TRBV7-3; TRBD2 agrees at 9 bases. The germline gives CDR1 SGHTA, CDR2 FQGTGA. The junction had 10 bases not matched to a gene; V was cut back by 5 bases and J by 6 bases. The CDR3 runs to 16 residues. CDR3 in amino acids: CASSPWAGGPAGELFF. The CDR3 DNA follows: TGTGCCAGCAGCCCATGGGCGGGAGGGCCCGCCGGGGAGCTGTTTTTT. Full variable domain (outside the CDR3, taken from reference TRBV7-3 and TRBJ2-2): GAGVSQTPSNKVTEKGKYVELRCDPISGHTALYWYRQSLGQGPEFLIYFQGTGAADDSGLPNDRFFAVRPEGSVSTLKIQRTERGDSAVYLCASSPWAGGPAGELFFGEGSRLTVL.

In this sample, this clonotype turned up a few times. This rearrangement joins TRBV28 to TRBJ2-6, with D uncertain. From germline, CDR1 is MDHEN and CDR2 SYDVKM. CDR3 length: 16 residues. Deletions cut 3 bases from V and 0 bases from J, with 9 bases between. CDR3 residues: CASSFRLISGANVLTF. CDR3 in DNA: TGTGCCAGCAGTTTCAGGCTTATCTCTGGGGCCAACGTCCTGACTTTC.

This clonotype was seen at least ten times. The J gene is TRBJ2-1, the V gene TRBV11-3, with 7 bases that match TRBD1. With the DNA end fitting TRBJ2-7 better, the J assignment may be wrong. Germline V gene data show CDR1 as SGHNT and CDR2 as YENEEA. The CDR3 has 14 residues. The CDR3 spells CASSFSSTGFRQYF. In DNA, the CDR3 is TGTGCCAGCAGCTTCTCCTCGACAGGGTTTAGGCAGTACTTC.

The sample holds a few counts of this clonotype. The rearrangement links TRBV7-2 to TRBJ2-5; perhaps TRBD2 as D (5 bases). Matching the DNA end better, TRBJ2-1 makes the J call doubtful. The CDR3 has 13 residues. Germline V gene lookup returns CDR1 SGHTA and CDR2 FQGNSA. CDR3 DNA sequence: TGTGCCAGCAGCTCCAAGGGCGGGCATGAGCAGTTCTTC. Amino acids: CASSSKGGHEQFF.

Only a few counts were recorded for this clonotype. This sequence may be a read error, since a much larger clone differs from it by one base. The chain links TRBV6-6 to TRBJ2-2; D is tentatively TRBD1 or TRBD2 (5 bases each). The CDR3 covers 16 residues. The germline CDR1 and CDR2 sequences are MNHNY and SVGAGI (reference sequence). CDR3 bases: TGTGCCAGCAGTTACGCAGGGTTCGCGAACACCGGGGAGCTGTATTTT. It is translated as CASSYAGFANTGELYF.

This clonotype was seen a handful of times. The chain joins TRBV5-3 to TRBJ1-6, with 9 positions matching TRBD1. TRBV5-3 carries the ORF label, with uncertain function. This CDR3 has 17 amino acids. V lost 8 bases, J lost 2 bases, and 11 bases stayed unmatched. CDR3 DNA: TGTGCCAGCAGCGCGGACAGGGGAGGAACCTATAATTCACCCCTCCACTTT. Protein product: CASSADRGGTYNSPLHF.

This clonotype appeared a single time. V is TRBV6-5 and J is TRBJ2-7, with no clear D. The J call is doubtful: the DNA matches TRBJ1-2 better. The CDR3 runs to 12 residues. Germline CDR1 reads MNHEY; CDR2 reads SVGAGI. CDR3 bases: TGTGCCAGCAGTGGTAGTTCCTATGGCTACACCTTC. This gives the protein CASSGSSYGYTF.

The chain couples TRBV7-8 to TRBJ2-1, with 12 nucleotides matching TRBD2. V was clipped by 5 bases and J by 8 bases; unmatched bases: 10. Germline V gives CDR1 SGHVS, CDR2 FQNEAQ. The CDR3 is made up of 16 amino acids. CDR3 coding DNA: TGTGCCAGCAGCCCCAAGACTAGCGGGAGCTTCCATGAGCAGTTCTTC. Protein: CASSPKTSGSFHEQFF.

With regard to this clonotype: A single base separates this from a much larger clone, so it may be a read error. The J gene is TRBJ2-3, the V gene TRBV7-2, with TRBD2 identical over 10 bases. The DNA end lines up better with TRBJ2-7; the J call may be wrong. The CDR3 has 16 residues. Germline CDR1 is SGHTA and CDR2 is FQGNSA. The CDR3 DNA reads TGTGCCAGCAGCTTAGGCAGGACTAGCGGATACAATGAGCAGTACTTC. Residues: CASSLGRTSGYNEQYF.

The V call is TRBV11-2, the J call TRBJ2-5; D is unresolved. The closer fit of TRBJ2-1 to the DNA end suggests the J call may be wrong. The germline CDR1 and CDR2 sequences are SGHAT and FQNNGV. The CDR3 covers 12 residues. CDR3 sequence (DNA): TGTGCCAGCAGCTTCCCCAACAATGAGCAGTTCTTC. It yields the protein CASSFPNNEQFF.

The chain combines TRBV9 with TRBJ2-3, with D possibly being TRBD2 (6 bases). The J call could be wrong; TRBJ2-1 is a better fit for the DNA end. The CDR3 runs 12 residues. Germline CDR1 and CDR2: SGDLS and YYNGEE. CDR3 loop: CASSVPGSEQFF. CDR3 in DNA: TGTGCCAGCAGCGTACCCGGGAGTGAGCAGTTCTTC.

This clonotype occurred a few times. V gene TRBV7-2 combines with J gene TRBJ2-5; perhaps TRBD1 as D (6 bases). Judging by the DNA end, TRBJ1-2 fits better; the J call may be wrong. The V gene's germline CDR1 is SGHTA and CDR2 FQGNSA. The CDR3 totals 15 residues. CDR3 residues: CASSSPQGFRYGYTF. For the CDR3, the DNA is TGTGCCAGCAGCTCCCCACAGGGTTTCCGCTATGGCTACACCTTC.

The chain joins TRBV25-1 to TRBJ2-1; 10 bases are a match to TRBD2. The trim removed 5 bases at V and 6 bases at J, leaving 10 bases unmatched. Germline assignment: CDR1 MGHDK and CDR2 SYGVNS. The CDR3 extends over 16 amino acids. This CDR3 is CASSPFQREGPNEQFF. DNA of the CDR3: TGTGCCAGCAGTCCATTCCAGCGGGAGGGCCCCAATGAGCAGTTCTTC.

V usage is TRBV10-2 and J usage is TRBJ2-2; the D call may be TRBD1 or TRBD2 (5 bases each). The CDR3 consists of 15 residues. Per germline, CDR1 WSHSY and CDR2 SAAADI. V lost 3 bases to trimming and J lost 4 bases, with 12 bases between them. The CDR3 is CASSDLGTPTGELFF. For the CDR3, the DNA is TGCGCCAGCAGTGATCTTGGGACCCCCACCGGGGAGCTGTTTTTT.

V and J are TRBV4-1 and TRBJ1-5; possible D gene TRBD1, 6 bases. V was pared by 0 bases and J by 9 bases, with 12 bases between. CDR3 length: 14 amino acids. The germline CDR1 and CDR2 sequences are MGHRA and YSYEKL. In DNA form, the CDR3 reads TGCGCCAGCAGCCAAGACTCACAGGGATGGCCCCAGCATTTT. Its translation: CASSQDSQGWPQHF.

There are many counts of this clonotype. V and J are TRBV7-9 and TRBJ2-1; 8 nucleotides agree with TRBD2. Germline CDR1 SEHNR, CDR2 FQNEAQ (reference sequence). The V gene end was trimmed by 4 bases and the J gene end by 10 bases; junction bases not matched to a gene: 9. CDR3 length equals 14 residues. The CDR3 loop reads CASSSIPGLEEQFF. The CDR3 DNA reads TGTGCCAGCAGCTCTATTCCGGGACTAGAAGAGCAGTTCTTC.